The next 13 T cell receptor beta chains were all read from a single sample in a study of blood T cell repertoires in COVID-19. Sequencing was performed with immunoSEQ multiplex PCR; in TCRdb, only in-frame clones are kept and a portion is missing. The profile shows around 130,000 clones, 84% of them singletons. Sequencing was performed on peripheral blood. The receptor set was obtained from a woman aged 55-69 years with acute or convalescent COVID-19.

This chain joins TRBV28 and TRBJ1-2; TRBD1 might be the D (6 bases). Trimming took off 10 bases at V and 8 bases at J, with 17 bases between the two ends. The CDR3 extends over 12 amino acids. Germline values: CDR1 MDHEN, CDR2 SYDVKM. CDR3 nucleotides: TGTGCCACCTCCGGGACACCCTTGGGCTACACCTTC. This translates into CATSGTPLGYTF.

This rearrangement joins TRBV10-2 to TRBJ1-6; D might be TRBD1 (6 bases). In germline, CDR1 is WSHSY, CDR2 SAAADI. The CDR3 extends over 14 amino acids. V dropped 6 bases and J dropped 7 bases, with 13 bases sitting between them. CDR3 sequence (DNA): TGCGCCAGCAGAGAAAGCCAGGGGAATTCACCCCTCCACTTT. This gives the protein CASRESQGNSPLHF.

The V and J genes are TRBV10-1 and TRBJ1-4; 10 nucleotides match TRBD1. The germline V gene encodes CDR1 WNHNN and CDR2 SYGVQD (reference sequence). V shed 4 bases, J shed 10 bases, and the junction held 6 bases outside the gene matches. The CDR3 totals 14 residues. The CDR3 loop is CASSAGTGVGKLFF. CDR3 nucleotides: TGCGCCAGCAGTGCCGGGACAGGGGTAGGAAAACTGTTTTTT.

The rearrangement links TRBV19 to TRBJ1-1; D gene ambiguous. Trimming removed 7 bases from V and 1 base from J, with 16 bases in between. The CDR3 runs 15 residues. Germline loops: CDR1 LNHDA, CDR2 SQIVND (reference sequence). The CDR3 DNA follows: TGTGCCAGTACGGTTTCTTTACGAGGGAACACTGAAGCTTTCTTT. Encoded protein: CASTVSLRGNTEAFF.

The V and J genes are TRBV19 and TRBJ1-1; 7 bases are shared with TRBD1. The CDR3 is 14 amino acids. The J segment lost 4 bases and the V segment lost 4 bases, leaving 6 bases of the junction unmatched. The germline CDR1 and CDR2 sequences are LNHDA and SQIVND (reference sequence). CDR3 sequence (DNA): TGTGCCAGTAGTAAGACAGGGTACGGCACTGAAGCTTTCTTT. It codes for CASSKTGYGTEAFF.

CDR3 sequence: CASNRLETQYF. CDR3 DNA sequence: TGTGCCAGTAACAGGTTGGAGACCCAGTACTTC. This chain links TRBV2 with TRBJ2-5; D possibly corresponds to TRBD1 (5 bases). There are 11 residues in the CDR3. V was cut by 9 bases and J by 5 bases, with 10 bases left in between. CDR1 is SNHLY and CDR2 is FYNNEI in the germline V gene.

The chain combines TRBV3-1 (or the pseudogene TRBV3-2) with TRBJ1-2, with D possibly TRBD1 on 5 matching bases. V was cut by 4 bases and J by 8 bases, with 14 bases left in between. Germline V lookup: CDR1 LGHDT, CDR2 YNNKEL (reference sequence). This CDR3 comprises 13 residues. The CDR3 loop is CASSPPSRGGYTF. CDR3 in DNA: TGTGCCAGCAGCCCCCCATCCCGGGGGGGCTACACCTTC.

The rearrangement joins TRBV5-5 to TRBJ1-1; 7 bases line up with TRBD1. The V and J ends lost 0 bases and 4 bases, in that order; junction bases with no gene match: 6. The length of the CDR3 is 15 residues. CDR1 is SGHKS and CDR2 is YYEKEE in the germline V gene (reference sequence). CDR3 DNA: TGTGCCAGCAGCTTGGCCACAACAGGGGTCACTGAAGCTTTCTTT. This codes for CASSLATTGVTEAFF.

The chain recombines TRBV19 with TRBJ1-1; TRBD1 might be the D (5 bases). Germline V gene data show CDR1 as LNHDA and CDR2 as SQIVND (reference sequence). The CDR3 loop spans 16 amino acids. V was shortened by 7 bases and J by 3 bases, with 21 bases between the two germline ends. The DNA for the CDR3 is TGTGCCAGTACCCCTTTGGGGGGGATAGGTGACACTGAAGCTTTCTTT. Translating gives CASTPLGGIGDTEAFF.

The J gene is TRBJ2-7, the V gene TRBV7-9; TRBD1 aligns across 10 bases. J lost 5 bases, V lost 5 bases, and 9 bases had no gene match. The CDR3 consists of 15 residues. Germline values: CDR1 SEHNR, CDR2 FQNEAQ (reference sequence). CDR3 region: CASSPRPGTGDEQYV. CDR3 in DNA: TGTGCCAGCAGCCCCCGTCCCGGGACAGGGGACGAGCAGTACGTC.

The rearrangement uses TRBV6-5 and TRBJ2-1, with 12 bases that match TRBD2. This CDR3 contains 16 residues. Per germline, CDR1 MNHEY and CDR2 SVGAGI. J gave up 9 bases and V 2 bases, and 8 bases lay outside the gene matches. The CDR3 DNA reads TGTGCCAGCAGTTACCTACTTACTAGCGGGGGGACTGAGCAGTTCTTC. Translation: CASSYLLTSGGTEQFF.

The chain is built from TRBV27 and TRBJ2-1, with 12 positions matching TRBD2. CDR3 size: 16 residues. Trimming cost V 4 bases and J 7 bases; bases outside gene matches: 8. The germline V gene encodes CDR1 MNHEY and CDR2 SMNVEV (reference sequence). In DNA form, the CDR3 reads TGTGCCAGCAGTTCTCGGACTAGCGGGGATGGGAATGAGCAGTTCTTC. As protein: CASSSRTSGDGNEQFF.

V gene TRBV19 combines with J gene TRBJ1-1; D is unresolved. Deletions cut 3 bases from V and 3 bases from J, with 11 bases between. Germline V gene data show CDR1 as LNHDA and CDR2 as SQIVND (reference sequence). The CDR3 contains 14 residues. DNA of the CDR3: TGTGCCAGTAGTATCCTTCCGGGAGACACTGAAGCTTTCTTT. This encodes CASSILPGDTEAFF.